This paragraph covers one TCR beta chain sequence. The sample belongs to a study of pediatric ulcerative colitis. Rectal tissue came from one to two pinch biopsies taken at colonoscopy. This CDR3 is built from 15 residues. The junction had 13 bases not matched to a gene; V was cut back by 7 bases and J by 5 bases. Per the germline V gene, CDR1 is MNHNS and CDR2 is SASEGT. Only in-frame clones appear in the TCRdb table, and some are missing; sequencing was by immunoSEQ multiplex PCR. Of roughly 49,000 clones in the sample, about 79% are singletons; the top ten hold around 3.8%. The sequencing sample was made of gut tissue. The V gene is TRBV6-1, the J gene TRBJ1-1; the match to TRBD1 covers 7 bases. The clonotype originates from a girl under 18 with moderate ulcerative colitis. The CDR3 sequence: CASISTRTGWTEAFF. The CDR3 DNA reads as TGTGCCAGCATCTCCACTAGGACAGGATGGACTGAAGCTTTCTTT.